The rows below give T cell receptor beta chains drawn from one sample of a study of radiotherapy plus CTLA-4 blockade in lung cancer. TCRdb's table, derived via immunoSEQ multiplex PCR, lists solely in-frame clones and lacks some. The table shows about 76,000 clones, with under 80% occurring only once. This specimen consisted of peripheral blood, obtained from a patient treated with radiotherapy plus ipilimumab. These receptors all come from a human donor with non-small cell lung cancer whose response to radiotherapy plus ipilimumab could not be evaluated. Some clones in this sample may be carry-over from other donors' samples. Each CDR3 is given with its conserved first and last residue. A D gene is named only where the DNA matches it firmly. A clone size is listed for some rows: how often the clone was seen (once, few, many), or a class if it is expanded.

>TRBJ2-2|TRBD2|TRBV4-2|-
CASSPGLAGDLYTGELFF
TGTGCCAGCAGCCCGGGACTAGCGGGGGACTTGTACACCGGGGAGCTGTTTTTT
>TRBJ1-6|-|TRBV19|-
CASTGTYNSPLHF
TGTGCCAGTACAGGGACCTATAATTCACCCCTCCACTTT
>TRBJ2-3|TRBD2|TRBV4-2|-
CASSQEIAGLSTDTQYF
TGTGCCAGCAGCCAAGAAATAGCGGGGCTAAGTACAGATACGCAGTATTTT
>TRBJ2-5|-|TRBV19|-
CASSPRGETQYF
TGTGCCAGTAGTCCCCGAGGGGAGACCCAGTACTTC
>TRBJ2-2|TRBD1|TRBV29-1|-
CSVGGQTFTGELFF
TGCAGCGTTGGGGGACAGACTTTCACCGGGGAGCTGTTTTTT
>TRBJ2-3|TRBD1|TRBV5-1|-
CASSSQGAGDTQYF
TGCGCCAGCAGCTCACAGGGGGCCGGCGATACGCAGTATTTT
>TRBJ2-4|TRBD2|TRBV4-3|-
CASSQVASGGLAKNIQYF
TGCGCCAGCAGCCAAGTGGCTAGCGGGGGGTTAGCCAAAAACATTCAGTACTTC
>TRBJ2-1|TRBD2|TRBV11-2|-
CASSLASGDPYNEQFF
TGTGCCAGCAGCTTGGCTAGCGGAGACCCCTACAATGAGCAGTTCTTC
>TRBJ2-7|-|TRBV9|-
CASSGRTPPVRGHEQYF
TGTGCCAGCAGCGGAAGGACTCCGCCCGTCAGGGGCCACGAGCAGTACTTC
>TRBJ2-5|-|TRBV4-2|-
CASSQEQGRETQYF
TGTGCCAGCAGCCAAGAGCAGGGGCGAGAGACCCAGTACTTC
>TRBJ2-5|TRBD1|TRBV7-6|-
CASSLDTGEETQYF
TGTGCCAGCAGCTTAGACACAGGGGAGGAGACCCAGTACTTC
>TRBJ1-4|-|TRBV28|-
CASSFGGGDNEKLFF
TGTGCCAGCAGTTTTGGGGGAGGAGATAATGAAAAACTGTTTTTT
>TRBJ1-4|-|TRBV6-7|few
CASSYLVGLGPRIVKLFF
TGTGCCAGCAGTTACTTGGTAGGGCTGGGGCCTCGAATTGTGAAACTGTTTTTT
>TRBJ2-7|-|TRBV28|-
CASSLEGSEQYF
TGTGCCAGCAGTTTAGAGGGCAGCGAGCAGTACTTC
>TRBJ1-1|-|TRBV7-9|few
CASSFAAQGTEAFF
TGTGCCAGCAGCTTCGCTGCTCAGGGGACTGAAGCTTTCTTT
>TRBJ2-3|TRBD2|TRBV5-1|-
CASSLGSSGGIVDTQYF
TGCGCCAGCAGCTTGGGGTCTAGCGGGGGGATCGTAGATACGCAGTATTTT
>TRBJ2-7|-|TRBV20-1|few
CQAGTPYEQYF
TGCCAAGCCGGGACACCCTACGAGCAGTACTTC
>TRBJ1-5|-|TRBV5-5|-
CASSPRVNQPQHF
TGTGCCAGCAGCCCCAGGGTTAATCAGCCCCAGCATTTT
>TRBJ1-5|-|TRBV6-5|-
CASSSSLVGNQPQHF
TGTGCCAGCAGTTCCTCGTTGGTAGGCAATCAGCCCCAGCATTTT
>TRBJ1-3|TRBD1|TRBV30|few
CAWSAATGVPISGNTIYF
TGTGCCTGGAGTGCCGCGACAGGGGTCCCGATCTCTGGAAACACCATATATTTT
>TRBJ2-7|TRBD1|TRBV6-6|-
CASSYSDRGPYEQYF
TGTGCCAGCAGTTACTCGGACAGGGGGCCTTACGAGCAGTACTTC
>TRBJ2-7|-|TRBV19|-
CATRIGPDYEQYF
TGTGCCACGAGGATTGGTCCTGACTACGAGCAGTACTTC
>TRBJ2-3|TRBD2|TRBV7-9|-
CASSSGLAGGRGLQYF
TGTGCCAGCAGCTCTGGACTAGCGGGGGGGAGGGGGCTGCAGTATTTT
>TRBJ2-7|TRBD1|TRBV7-9|-
CASSSRDRSSYEQYF
TGTGCCAGCAGCTCCCGGGACAGGAGCTCCTACGAGCAGTACTTC
>TRBJ2-7|TRBD1|TRBV6-1|-
CASSPRDRGYEQYF
TGTGCCAGCAGTCCCCGGGACAGGGGTTACGAGCAGTACTTC
>TRBJ1-1|TRBD1|TRBV6-6|few
CASSYTGQEQAFF
TGTGCCAGCAGTTATACCGGACAGGAACAAGCTTTCTTT
>TRBJ1-2|-|TRBV20-1|-
CSAPGVDGYTF
TGCAGTGCTCCAGGGGTGGATGGCTACACCTTC
>TRBJ2-7|-|TRBV2|-
CASSEGRARTYEQYF
TGTGCCAGCAGTGAAGGCAGGGCGAGAACCTACGAGCAGTACTTC
>TRBJ2-2|-|TRBV29-1|-
CSVWQGGGELFF
TGCAGCGTTTGGCAGGGGGGTGGGGAGCTGTTTTTT
>TRBJ1-3|-|TRBV18|few
CASSPPSQRGNTIYF
TGTGCCAGCTCACCACCGAGCCAGCGTGGAAACACCATATATTTT
>TRBJ1-6|-|TRBV7-8|-
CASTMGRGGSPLHF
TGTGCCAGCACTATGGGGAGGGGCGGCTCACCCCTCCACTTT
>TRBJ2-2|TRBD2|TRBV28|-
CASSSYPLAGGNTGELFF
TGTGCCAGCAGTTCTTACCCTTTAGCGGGGGGGAACACCGGGGAGCTGTTTTTT
>TRBJ1-1|TRBD1|TRBV18|-
CASSPDRGSTEAFF
TGTGCCAGCTCACCGGACAGGGGGAGCACTGAAGCTTTCTTT
>TRBJ2-1|TRBD1|TRBV2|-
CASSEIGQGYYNEQFF
TGTGCCAGCAGTGAAATCGGACAGGGCTACTACAATGAGCAGTTCTTC
>TRBJ1-4|-|TRBV5-1|-
CASSRGSGEKLFF
TGCGCCAGCAGCCGAGGGTCGGGTGAAAAACTGTTTTTT
>TRBJ1-3|TRBD1|TRBV5-5|once
CASGRGASGNTIYF
TGTGCCAGTGGCAGGGGGGCCTCTGGAAACACCATATATTTT
>TRBJ1-6|-|TRBV6-5|-
CASSYPPGVDSPLHF
TGTGCCAGCAGTTACCCTCCCGGGGTCGATTCACCCCTCCACTTT
>TRBJ2-2|TRBD1|TRBV4-1|once
CASSVRGPNTGELFF
TGCGCCAGCAGTGTTAGGGGGCCCAACACCGGGGAGCTGTTTTTT
>TRBJ2-2|-|TRBV5-1|-
CASSFQGSNTGELFF
TGCGCCAGCAGCTTCCAGGGGTCAAACACCGGGGAGCTGTTTTTT
>TRBJ2-1|-|TRBV19|once
CASTASHEQFF
TGTGCCAGTACGGCTAGCCATGAGCAGTTCTTC
>TRBJ2-3|TRBD2|TRBV7-2|few
CASSQYGTGGGVTDTQYF
TGTGCCAGCAGCCAGTACGGAACCGGCGGGGGGGTTACAGATACGCAGTATTTT
>TRBJ1-2|-|TRBV2|-
CASSTLGGRGGYTF
TGTGCCAGCAGCACCCTCGGGGGTCGAGGCGGCTACACCTTC
>TRBJ2-7|TRBD1|TRBV28|-
CASSLPGQGYEQYF
TGTGCCAGCAGTTTACCGGGACAGGGCTACGAGCAGTACTTC
>TRBJ2-1|TRBD2|TRBV4-2|-
CASSQDRGGLYNEQFF
TGTGCCAGCAGCCAAGATCGGGGGGGGCTCTACAATGAGCAGTTCTTC
>TRBJ2-3|-|TRBV11-2|-
CASSSFRTGGDTQYF
TGTGCCAGCAGCTCTTTTAGGACTGGGGGGGATACGCAGTATTTT
>TRBJ2-1|TRBD2|TRBV4-1|few
CASSQGLALNEKFF
TGCGCCAGCAGCCAAGGACTAGCGTTAAATGAGAAGTTCTTC
>TRBJ1-5|-|TRBV28|-
CASSFKREGNQPQHF
TGTGCCAGCAGTTTTAAGAGGGAAGGCAATCAGCCCCAGCATTTT
>TRBJ1-1|TRBD1|TRBV28|-
CASSPRTGLTEAFF
TGTGCCAGCAGCCCTAGGACAGGACTCACTGAAGCTTTCTTT
>TRBJ2-2|-|TRBV27|-
CASSLSGRGANTGELFF
TGTGCCAGCAGTTTATCGGGTAGGGGCGCGAACACCGGGGAGCTGTTTTTT
>TRBJ2-1|-|TRBV18|-
CASSPSTGSYNEQFF
TGTGCCAGCTCACCGTCGACAGGTTCCTACAATGAGCAGTTCTTC
>TRBJ2-2|TRBD1|TRBV10-3|-
CAISDLGQVDFTGELFF
TGTGCCATCAGTGACCTCGGACAGGTAGACTTCACCGGGGAGCTGTTTTTT
>TRBJ2-7|TRBD1|TRBV6-6|-
CASSPRQGAAYEQYF
TGTGCCAGCAGTCCCCGACAGGGCGCGGCCTACGAGCAGTACTTC
>TRBJ1-2|TRBD1|TRBV7-2|once
CASSFGQGDGYTF
TGTGCCAGCAGCTTCGGACAGGGCGATGGCTACACCTTC
>TRBJ1-5|-|TRBV5-5|-
CASSWTQNQPQHF
TGTGCCAGCAGTTGGACACAGAATCAGCCCCAGCATTTT
>TRBJ1-1|TRBD1|TRBV7-2|-
CASSLRTGGVLATEAFF
TGTGCCAGCAGCCTGAGGACAGGGGGTGTACTGGCCACTGAAGCTTTCTTT
>TRBJ1-5|TRBD1|TRBV10-3|-
CAISELTGEGQPQHF
TGTGCCATCAGTGAATTGACAGGGGAGGGTCAGCCCCAGCATTTT
>TRBJ1-5|-|TRBV18|-
CASSTGGGGQPQHF
TGTGCCAGCTCAACCGGCGGGGGAGGTCAGCCCCAGCATTTT